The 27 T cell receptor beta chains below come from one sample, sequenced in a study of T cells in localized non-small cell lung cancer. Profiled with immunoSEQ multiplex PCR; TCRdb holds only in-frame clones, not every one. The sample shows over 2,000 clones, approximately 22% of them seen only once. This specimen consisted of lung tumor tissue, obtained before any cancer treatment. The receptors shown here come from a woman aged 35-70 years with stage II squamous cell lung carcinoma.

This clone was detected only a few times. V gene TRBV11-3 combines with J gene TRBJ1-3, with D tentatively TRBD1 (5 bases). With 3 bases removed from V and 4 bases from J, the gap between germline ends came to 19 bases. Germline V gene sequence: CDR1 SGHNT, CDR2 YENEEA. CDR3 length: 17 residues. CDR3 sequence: CASSFLGRGATGNTIYF. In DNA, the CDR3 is TGTGCCAGCAGCTTCCTGGGAAGGGGCGCAACGGGAAACACCATATATTTT.

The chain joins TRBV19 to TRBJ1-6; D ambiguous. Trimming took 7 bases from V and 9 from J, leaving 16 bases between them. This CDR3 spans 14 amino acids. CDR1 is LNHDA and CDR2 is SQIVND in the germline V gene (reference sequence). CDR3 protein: CASTLSGYSSPLHF. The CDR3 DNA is TGTGCCAGTACCCTATCTGGGTACAGTTCACCCCTCCACTTT.

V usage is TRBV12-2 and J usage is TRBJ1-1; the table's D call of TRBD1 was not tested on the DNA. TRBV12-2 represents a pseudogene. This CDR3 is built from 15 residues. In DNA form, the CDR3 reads TGTGCCACTACCCGGGACAGCGGCATGAACACTGAAGCTTTCTTT. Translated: CATTRDSGMNTEAFF.

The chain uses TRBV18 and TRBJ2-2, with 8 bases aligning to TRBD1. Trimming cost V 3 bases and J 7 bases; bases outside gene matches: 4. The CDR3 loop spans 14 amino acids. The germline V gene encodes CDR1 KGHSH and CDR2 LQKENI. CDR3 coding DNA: TGTGCCAGCTCACCGGCAGGGGGCGTCGGGGAGCTGTTTTTT. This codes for CASSPAGGVGELFF.

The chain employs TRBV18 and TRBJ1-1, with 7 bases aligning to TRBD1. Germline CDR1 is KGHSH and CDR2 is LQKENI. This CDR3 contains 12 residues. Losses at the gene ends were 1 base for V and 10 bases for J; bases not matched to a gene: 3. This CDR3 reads CASSPLQGVAFF. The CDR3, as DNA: TGTGCCAGCTCACCACTTCAGGGGGTAGCTTTCTTT.

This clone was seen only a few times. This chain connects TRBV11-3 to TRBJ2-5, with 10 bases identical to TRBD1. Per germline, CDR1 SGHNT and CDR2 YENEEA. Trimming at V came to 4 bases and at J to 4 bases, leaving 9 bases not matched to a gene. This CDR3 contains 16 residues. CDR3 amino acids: CASSSTTTGGRETQYF. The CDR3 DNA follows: TGTGCCAGCAGCTCTACTACGACAGGGGGCAGAGAGACCCAGTACTTC. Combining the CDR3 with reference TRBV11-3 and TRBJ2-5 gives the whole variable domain EAGVVQSPRYKIIEKKQPVAFWCNPISGHNTLYWYLQNLGQGPELLIRYENEEAVDDSQLPKDRFSAERLKGVDSTLKIQPAELGDSAVYLCASSSTTTGGRETQYFGPGTRLLVL.

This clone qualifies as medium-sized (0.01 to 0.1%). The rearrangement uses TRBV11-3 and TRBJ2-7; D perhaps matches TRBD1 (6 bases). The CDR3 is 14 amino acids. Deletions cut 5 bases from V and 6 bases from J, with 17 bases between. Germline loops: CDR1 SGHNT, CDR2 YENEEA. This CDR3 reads CASSPLTADSEQYF. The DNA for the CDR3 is TGTGCCAGCAGCCCCCTGACCGCGGACAGCGAGCAGTACTTC.

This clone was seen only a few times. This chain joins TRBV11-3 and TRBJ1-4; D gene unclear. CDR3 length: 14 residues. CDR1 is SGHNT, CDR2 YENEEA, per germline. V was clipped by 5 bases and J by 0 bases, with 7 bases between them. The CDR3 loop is CASSKETTNEKLFF. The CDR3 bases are TGTGCCAGCAGCAAGGAAACAACTAATGAAAAACTGTTTTTT. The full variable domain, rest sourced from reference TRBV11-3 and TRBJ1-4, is EAGVVQSPRYKIIEKKQPVAFWCNPISGHNTLYWYLQNLGQGPELLIRYENEEAVDDSQLPKDRFSAERLKGVDSTLKIQPAELGDSAVYLCASSKETTNEKLFFGSGTQLSVL.

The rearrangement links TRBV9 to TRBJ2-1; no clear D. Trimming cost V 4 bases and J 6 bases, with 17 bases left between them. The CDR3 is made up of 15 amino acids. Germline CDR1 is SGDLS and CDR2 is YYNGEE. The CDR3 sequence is CASSPLANAFNEQFF. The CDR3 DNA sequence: TGTGCCAGCAGCCCCCTGGCGAATGCATTCAATGAGCAGTTCTTC.

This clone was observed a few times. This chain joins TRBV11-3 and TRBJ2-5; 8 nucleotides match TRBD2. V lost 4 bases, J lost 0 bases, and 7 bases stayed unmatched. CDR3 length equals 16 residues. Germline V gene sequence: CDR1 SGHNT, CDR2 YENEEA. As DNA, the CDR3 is TGTGCCAGCAGCTCTTACGGCGGGGGGTACCAAGAGACCCAGTACTTC. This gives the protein CASSSYGGGYQETQYF.

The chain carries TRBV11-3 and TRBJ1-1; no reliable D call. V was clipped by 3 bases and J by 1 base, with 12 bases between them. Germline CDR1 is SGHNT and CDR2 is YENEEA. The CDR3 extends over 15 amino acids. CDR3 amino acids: CASSLKWAGNTEAFF. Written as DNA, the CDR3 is TGTGCCAGCAGCTTGAAATGGGCGGGGAACACTGAAGCTTTCTTT.

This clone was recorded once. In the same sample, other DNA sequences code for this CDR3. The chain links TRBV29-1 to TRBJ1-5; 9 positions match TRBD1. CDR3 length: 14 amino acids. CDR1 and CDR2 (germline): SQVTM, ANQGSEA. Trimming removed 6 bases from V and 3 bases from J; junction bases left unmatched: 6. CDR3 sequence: CSVGGTGSNQPQHF. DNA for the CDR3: TGCAGCGTCGGAGGGACAGGGTCCAATCAGCCCCAGCATTTT.

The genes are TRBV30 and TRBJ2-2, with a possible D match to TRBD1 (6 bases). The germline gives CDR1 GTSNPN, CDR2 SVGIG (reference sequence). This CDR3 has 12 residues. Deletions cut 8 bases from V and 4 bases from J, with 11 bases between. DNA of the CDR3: TGTGCCCTGGGGGCTGGCACCGGGGAGCTGTTTTTT. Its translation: CALGAGTGELFF.

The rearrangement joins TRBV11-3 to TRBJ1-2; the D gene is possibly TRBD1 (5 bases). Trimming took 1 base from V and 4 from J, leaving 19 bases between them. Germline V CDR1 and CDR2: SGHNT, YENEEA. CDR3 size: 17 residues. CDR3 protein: CASSLVGGIGPTYGYTF. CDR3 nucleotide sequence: TGTGCCAGCAGCTTAGTGGGGGGTATCGGCCCGACCTATGGCTACACCTTC.

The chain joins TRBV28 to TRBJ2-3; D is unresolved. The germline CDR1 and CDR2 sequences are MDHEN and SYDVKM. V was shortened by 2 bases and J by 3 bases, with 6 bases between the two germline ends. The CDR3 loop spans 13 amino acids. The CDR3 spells CASSLADTDTQYF. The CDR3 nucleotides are TGTGCCAGCAGTTTAGCGGATACAGATACGCAGTATTTT.

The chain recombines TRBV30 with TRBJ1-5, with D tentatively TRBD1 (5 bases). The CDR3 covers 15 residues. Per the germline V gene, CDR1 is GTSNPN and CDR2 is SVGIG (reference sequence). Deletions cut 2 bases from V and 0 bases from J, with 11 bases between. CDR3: CAWSLGAYSNQPQHF. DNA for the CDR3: TGTGCCTGGAGTCTAGGGGCTTATAGCAATCAGCCCCAGCATTTT. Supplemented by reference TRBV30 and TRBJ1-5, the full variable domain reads SQTIHQWPATLVQPVGSPLSLECTVEGTSNPNLYWYRQAAGRGLQLLFYSVGIGQISSEVPQNLSASRPQDRQFILSSKKLLLSDSGFYLCAWSLGAYSNQPQHFGDGTRLSIL.

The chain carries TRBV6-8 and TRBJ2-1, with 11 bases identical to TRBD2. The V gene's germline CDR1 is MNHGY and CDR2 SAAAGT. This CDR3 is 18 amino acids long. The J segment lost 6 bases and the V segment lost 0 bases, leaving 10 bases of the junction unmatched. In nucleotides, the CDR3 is TGTGCCAGCAGTTACTCCGGGACTAGCGGAGGGCCCTTCAATGAGCAGTTCTTC. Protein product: CASSYSGTSGGPFNEQFF.

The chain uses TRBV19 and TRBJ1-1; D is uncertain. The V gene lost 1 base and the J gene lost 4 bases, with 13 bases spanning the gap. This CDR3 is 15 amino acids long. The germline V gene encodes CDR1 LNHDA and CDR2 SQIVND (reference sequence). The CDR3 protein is CASSIGETVGTEAFF. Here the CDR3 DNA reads TGTGCCAGTAGTATAGGTGAGACGGTGGGCACTGAAGCTTTCTTT.

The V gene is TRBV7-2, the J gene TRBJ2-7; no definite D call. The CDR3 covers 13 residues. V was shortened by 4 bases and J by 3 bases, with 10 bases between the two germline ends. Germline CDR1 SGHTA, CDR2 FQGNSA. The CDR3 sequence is CASSSGPGYEQYF. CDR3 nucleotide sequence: TGTGCCAGCAGCTCCGGACCCGGCTACGAGCAGTACTTC.

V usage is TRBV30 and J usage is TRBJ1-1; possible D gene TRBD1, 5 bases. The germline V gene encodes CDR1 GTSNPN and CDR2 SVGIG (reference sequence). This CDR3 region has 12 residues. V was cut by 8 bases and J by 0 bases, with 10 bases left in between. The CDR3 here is CARQTVNTEAFF. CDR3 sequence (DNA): TGTGCCAGGCAGACAGTGAACACTGAAGCTTTCTTT.

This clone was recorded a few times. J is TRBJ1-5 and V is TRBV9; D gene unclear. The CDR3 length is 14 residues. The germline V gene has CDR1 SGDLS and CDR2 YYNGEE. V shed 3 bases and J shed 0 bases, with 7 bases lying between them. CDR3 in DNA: TGTGCCAGCAGCGGGGGATATAGCAATCAGCCCCAGCATTTT. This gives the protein CASSGGYSNQPQHF.

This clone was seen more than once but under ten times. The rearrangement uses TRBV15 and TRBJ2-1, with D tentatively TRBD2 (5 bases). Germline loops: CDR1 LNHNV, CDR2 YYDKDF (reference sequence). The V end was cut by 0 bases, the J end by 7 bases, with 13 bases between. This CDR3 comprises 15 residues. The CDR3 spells CATSRDRVSENEQFF. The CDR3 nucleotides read TGTGCCACCAGCAGAGATCGAGTTAGCGAAAATGAGCAGTTCTTC.

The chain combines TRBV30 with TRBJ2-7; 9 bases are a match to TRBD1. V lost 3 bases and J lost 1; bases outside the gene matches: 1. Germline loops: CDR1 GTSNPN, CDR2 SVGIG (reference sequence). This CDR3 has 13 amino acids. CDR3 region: CAWRGTGSYEQYF. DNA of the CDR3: TGTGCCTGGAGGGGGACAGGGTCCTACGAGCAGTACTTC.

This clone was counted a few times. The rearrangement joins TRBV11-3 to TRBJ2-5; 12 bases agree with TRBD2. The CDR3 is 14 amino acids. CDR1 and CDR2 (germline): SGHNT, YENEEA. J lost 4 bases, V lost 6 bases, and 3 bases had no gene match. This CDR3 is CASRLGLAGETQYF. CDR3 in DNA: TGTGCCAGCAGACTGGGACTAGCGGGAGAGACCCAGTACTTC.

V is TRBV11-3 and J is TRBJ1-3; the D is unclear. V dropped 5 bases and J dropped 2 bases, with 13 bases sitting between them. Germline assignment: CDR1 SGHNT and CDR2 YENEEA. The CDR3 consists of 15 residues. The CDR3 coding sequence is TGTGCCAGCAGCGCTGCAAGGGTGACTGGAAACACCATATATTTT. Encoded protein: CASSAARVTGNTIYF.

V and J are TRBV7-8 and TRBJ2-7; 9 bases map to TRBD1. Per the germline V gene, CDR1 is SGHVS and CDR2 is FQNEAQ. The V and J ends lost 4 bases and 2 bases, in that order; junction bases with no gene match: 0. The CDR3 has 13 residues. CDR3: CASSWDRAYEQYF. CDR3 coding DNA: TGTGCCAGCAGCTGGGACAGGGCCTACGAGCAGTACTTC.

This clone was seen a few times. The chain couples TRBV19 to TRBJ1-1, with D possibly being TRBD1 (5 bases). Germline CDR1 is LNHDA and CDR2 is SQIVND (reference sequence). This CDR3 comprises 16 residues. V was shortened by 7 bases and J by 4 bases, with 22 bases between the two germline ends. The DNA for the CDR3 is TGTGCCAGTACTTCAACAAGGGGACGCCTGGGCACTGAAGCTTTCTTT. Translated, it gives CASTSTRGRLGTEAFF.